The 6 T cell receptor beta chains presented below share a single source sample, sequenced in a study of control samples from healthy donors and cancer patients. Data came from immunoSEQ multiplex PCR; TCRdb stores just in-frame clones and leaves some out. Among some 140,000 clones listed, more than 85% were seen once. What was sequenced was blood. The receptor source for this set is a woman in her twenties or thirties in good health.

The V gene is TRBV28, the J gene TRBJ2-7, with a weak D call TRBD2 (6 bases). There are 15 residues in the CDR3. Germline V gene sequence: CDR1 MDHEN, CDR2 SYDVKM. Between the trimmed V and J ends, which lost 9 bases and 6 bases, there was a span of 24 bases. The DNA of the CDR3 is TGTGCCAGTGGAGGAGAGCGGGTAAGAATCAGCGAGCAGTACTTC. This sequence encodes CASGGERVRISEQYF.

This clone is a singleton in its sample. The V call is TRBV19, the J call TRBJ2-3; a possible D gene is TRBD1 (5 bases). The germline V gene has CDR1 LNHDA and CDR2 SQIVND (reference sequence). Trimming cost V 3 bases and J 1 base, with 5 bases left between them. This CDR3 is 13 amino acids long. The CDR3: CASSMTGTDTQYF. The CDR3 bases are TGTGCCAGTAGTATGACAGGCACAGATACGCAGTATTTT.

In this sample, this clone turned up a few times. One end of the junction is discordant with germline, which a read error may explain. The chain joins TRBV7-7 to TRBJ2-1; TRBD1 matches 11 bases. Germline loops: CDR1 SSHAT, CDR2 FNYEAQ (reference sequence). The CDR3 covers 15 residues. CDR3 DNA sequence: TGTGCTAGCAGCTCGGGACAGGGGGCCTACAATGAGCAGTTCTTC. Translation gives CASSSGQGAYNEQFF.

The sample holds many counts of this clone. CDR3 nucleotides: TGCAGTGCTAGTAACCCCATAGCGGGATTTTACGAGCAGTACTTC. Its translation is CSASNPIAGFYEQYF. This chain joins TRBV20-1 and TRBJ2-7; 8 positions agree with TRBD2. This CDR3 region has 15 residues. CDR1 and CDR2 from the germline V gene are DFQATT and SNEGSKA (reference sequence). V trimming: 3 bases; J trimming: 4 bases; junction bases outside the gene matches: 11.

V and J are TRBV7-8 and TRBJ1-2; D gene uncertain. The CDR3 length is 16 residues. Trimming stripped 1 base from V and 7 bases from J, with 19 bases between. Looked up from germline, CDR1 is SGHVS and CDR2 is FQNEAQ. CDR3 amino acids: CASSLEPGITPGGYTF. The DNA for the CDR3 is TGTGCCAGCAGCTTAGAACCGGGGATTACTCCCGGTGGCTACACCTTC.

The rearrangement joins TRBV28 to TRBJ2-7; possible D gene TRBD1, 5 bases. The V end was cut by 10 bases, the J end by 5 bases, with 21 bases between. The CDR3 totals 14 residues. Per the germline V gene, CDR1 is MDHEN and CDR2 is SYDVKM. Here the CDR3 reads CATEDQGSDDEQYF. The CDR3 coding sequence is TGTGCCACCGAGGACCAGGGTTCAGACGACGAGCAGTACTTC.